The present T cell receptor (beta chain) was sequenced within a study of blood T cell repertoires in COVID-19. About the research overall: Italy, Spain and the United States were the sources of the convalescent and acute COVID-19 samples.

Measured with immunoSEQ multiplex PCR; TCRdb has only the in-frame clones, and not every one. The sample consists of approximately 160,000 clones, under 90% of them appearing once. V lost 6 bases, J lost 4 bases, and 15 bases stayed unmatched. The CDR3 is 19 residues long. CDR1 is SGHVS, CDR2 FQNEAQ, per germline. The V gene is TRBV7-8, the J gene TRBJ2-3; 14 nucleotides match TRBD2. This TCR was sampled from a woman older than 75 with acute or convalescent COVID-19. Sequenced: peripheral blood. In nucleotides, the CDR3 is TGTGCCAGCAGGTTGGCGACTAGCGGGGGGGCCCGGAGAGCAGATACGCAGTATTTT. Amino acid sequence: CASRLATSGGARRADTQYF.